The sequence of this T cell receptor beta chain was determined in a study of T cells in Graves' hyperthyroidism and ophthalmopathy. About the research overall: Prior to any treatment, at the point of initial diagnosis, peripheral blood was collected. Study conclusions and caveats: Model output signaled ophthalmopathy a median 6.5 months ahead of onset. The majority of expanded thyroid clonotypes above 0.001 also appeared in blood.

This clonotype was recorded many times. Its antigen remains unidentified. TCR beta CDR3 sequences were amplified from RNA transcripts. The HTBI primer set served for first-round RT-PCR of the TCR CDR3. One entry per CDR3 protein results from TCRdb running MiXCR on the multiplex PCR reads. Here the sample spans roughly 250,000 distinct CDR3 sequences, 16% being singletons. Pregnant or lactating patients were excluded, as were those with uncontrolled infection or other autoimmune disease. V lost 4 bases and J 3 bases, leaving 9 bases between the germline ends. Germline CDR1 MGHDK, CDR2 SYGVNS. The CDR3 is made up of 14 amino acids.

The gene calls are TRBV25-1 and TRBJ2-2; TRBD2 might be the D (6 bases). The sequencing sample was made of blood. The sequence was obtained from a woman aged 18-29 years with Graves' ophthalmopathy. CDR3 DNA sequence: TGTGCCAGCAGTGGCGGGGTGGACACCGGGGAGCTGTTTTTT. This codes for CASSGGVDTGELFF.